This T cell receptor beta chain is from a study of T cell responses to AZD1222 COVID-19 vaccine. Pooling covered second doses at about 4 or about 12 weeks. As regards this clone: What it recognizes is unknown.

The data were produced by immunoSEQ multiplex PCR, yet TCRdb's version contains in-frame clones alone and is incomplete. The sample holds 95,000 or so clones, approximately 90% seen once. Trimming took 8 bases from V and 2 from J; bases not matched to a gene: 10. The germline V gene has CDR1 MDHEN and CDR2 SYDVKM. CDR3 size: 15 residues. The study, taken as a whole, reports: It should be noted that donors were predominantly white British and more often female, and clonal diversity was possibly underestimated.

The TCR sequence derives from an adult who received the AZD1222 COVID-19 vaccine. Sequences were derived from peripheral blood, sampled 28 days after the second AZD1222 dose. The J gene is TRBJ2-3, the V gene TRBV28; 7 positions agree with TRBD1. CDR3 sequence: CASANRQGVTDTQYF. The DNA of the CDR3 is TGTGCCAGCGCCAACAGGCAGGGGGTCACAGATACGCAGTATTTT.